One and the same sample provided the 4 T cell receptor beta chains below, sequenced in a study of blood T cell repertoires in COVID-19. TCRdb keeps only in-frame clones here, not all; method: immunoSEQ multiplex PCR. Among hundreds of thousands of clones listed, roughly 87% were seen once. The specimen was PBMCs or T cells enriched from blood (not recorded which). Receptor source: a woman aged 40 to 49 who had recovered from COVID-19.

In DNA, the CDR3 is TGCGCCAGCAACCGGACCCGGAAGGGGACAGATACGCAGTATTTT. Amino acid sequence: CASNRTRKGTDTQYF. This chain uses TRBV10-2 with TRBJ2-3; possibly TRBD1 for D (5 bases). Looked up from germline, CDR1 is WSHSY and CDR2 is SAAADI. Between the trimmed V and J ends, which lost 7 bases and 3 bases, there was a span of 17 bases. The CDR3 runs 15 residues.

The V gene is TRBV30, the J gene TRBJ2-5; perhaps TRBD2 as D (5 bases). The CDR3 is 14 residues long. Germline V gives CDR1 GTSNPN, CDR2 SVGIG (reference sequence). V was clipped by 3 bases and J by 2 bases, with 13 bases between them. CDR3 coding DNA: TGTGCCTGGAGGCGAGGAGGAGAGCAAGAGACCCAGTACTTC. Protein sequence: CAWRRGGEQETQYF.

The chain combines TRBV11-3 with TRBJ2-2, with TRBD2 identical over 11 bases. V was pared by 5 bases and J by 6 bases, with 5 bases of the junction left unmatched. Per germline, CDR1 SGHNT and CDR2 YENEEA. CDR3 length: 15 amino acids. The DNA of the CDR3 is TGTGCCAGCAGCCCGACTAGCGGGATAGCCGGGGAGCTGTTTTTT. Its translation: CASSPTSGIAGELFF.

The rearrangement uses TRBV4-1 and TRBJ2-7; weak D call: TRBD2 (6 bases). Looked up from germline, CDR1 is MGHRA and CDR2 is YSYEKL. The CDR3 length is 16 residues. V lost 1 base to trimming and J lost 0 bases, with 13 bases between them. CDR3 amino acids: CASSQVGGLSSYEQYF. The CDR3 DNA reads TGCGCCAGCAGCCAAGTCGGAGGGCTTAGCTCCTACGAGCAGTACTTC.